This is a list of T cell receptor beta chains from one sample in a study of cytomegalovirus exposure and HLA in healthy donors. The method was immunoSEQ multiplex PCR; TCRdb's version includes in-frame clones alone and lacks a portion of them. The table records 150,000 to 200,000 clones, 76% of them present only once. The sequenced sample was PBMCs. These receptors were obtained from a male donor in good health and CMV-seronegative. CDR3s include the opening cysteine and the closing phenylalanine or tryptophan. A D gene is named only where the DNA matches it firmly.

J gene: TRBJ1-2
V gene: TRBV29-1
D gene: TRBD1
CDR3 DNA: TGCAGCGCCGGCCGGACAGGGGGGAACTATGGCTACACCTTC
CDR3 protein: CSAGRTGGNYGYTF

J gene: TRBJ1-2
V gene: TRBV15
D gene: .
CDR3 DNA: TGTGCCACCAGCAGATTACCAGACCAGGGCCCCTCTAACTATGGCTACACCTTC
CDR3 protein: CATSRLPDQGPSNYGYTF

J gene: TRBJ2-5
V gene: TRBV5-1
D gene: .
CDR3 DNA: TGCGCCAGCAATATTAACAAAGAGACCCAGTACTTC
CDR3 protein: CASNINKETQYF

J gene: TRBJ2-2
V gene: TRBV19
D gene: .
CDR3 DNA: TGTGCCAGTGGGTCGGGGTTCCCCGGGGAGCTGTTTTTT
CDR3 protein: CASGSGFPGELFF

J gene: TRBJ1-5
V gene: TRBV5-5
D gene: TRBD1
CDR3 DNA: TGTGCCAGCAGCGCGCAGGGGGCTGGCATGGGGAATCAGCCCCAGCATTTT
CDR3 protein: CASSAQGAGMGNQPQHF

J gene: TRBJ2-3
V gene: TRBV15
D gene: TRBD1
CDR3 DNA: TGTGCCACCAGCAGGGTCAAGGGGACAGGAAGCACAGATACGCAGTATTTT
CDR3 protein: CATSRVKGTGSTDTQYF

J gene: TRBJ2-2
V gene: TRBV11-2
D gene: TRBD2
CDR3 DNA: TGTGCCAGCAGCTCCCTTCGGGGGGGGCCAACGGTCGGGGAGCTGTTTTTT
CDR3 protein: CASSSLRGGPTVGELFF

J gene: TRBJ1-5
V gene: TRBV18
D gene: .
CDR3 DNA: TGTGCCAGCTCACCTAATAGGGCAGGGACAAATCAGCCCCAGCATTTT
CDR3 protein: CASSPNRAGTNQPQHF

J gene: TRBJ1-6
V gene: TRBV11-2
D gene: .
CDR3 DNA: TGTGCCAGCAGCTTAGATCTAGGGAGCCTCCACTTT
CDR3 protein: CASSLDLGSLHF

J gene: TRBJ2-7
V gene: TRBV7-7
D gene: .
CDR3 DNA: TGTGCTAGCAGCTTGGGGGGGCTCGGGGGCTTCGAGCAGTACTTC
CDR3 protein: CASSLGGLGGFEQYF